Presented here are 27 T cell receptor beta chains from one specimen sequenced in a study of shared clonotypes between healthy human individuals. CD45RO-negative cells were positively selected for CCR7, leaving out terminally differentiated effector memory CD45RA+ cells. Method: immunoSEQ multiplex PCR; TCRdb's copy keeps in-frame clones and lacks some. The sample has about 2 million clones; about 94% are singletons. Sequenced sample: naive CD8+ T cells sorted from blood. The receptors were gathered from a man younger than 35 in good health.

The rearrangement uses TRBV27 and TRBJ2-2; D is undetermined. This CDR3 comprises 16 residues. The V and J ends lost 2 bases and 4 bases respectively, with 14 bases between them. Per germline, CDR1 MNHEY and CDR2 SMNVEV (reference sequence). As DNA, the CDR3 is TGTGCCAGCAGTTTAGTCCTAGGGTCGGTCACCGGGGAGCTGTTTTTT. This encodes CASSLVLGSVTGELFF.

This clone was counted between two and nine times. This sample also contains other DNA sequences that code for the same CDR3. The V and J genes are TRBV5-4 and TRBJ1-3, with 9 nucleotides matching TRBD1. Germline V gene sequence: CDR1 SGHNT, CDR2 YYREEE (reference sequence). The CDR3 contains 15 residues. V shed 0 bases and J 2 bases; nucleotides not matched to a gene: 0. CDR3 DNA: TGTGCCAGCAGCTTGGACAGGGGGCCTGGAAACACCATATATTTT. Translated: CASSLDRGPGNTIYF.

Only one count was recorded for this clone. The rearrangement links TRBV5-5 to TRBJ2-7; the D is unclear. The V end lost 0 bases, the J end lost 3 bases, and 7 bases lay between the germline ends. Germline V lookup: CDR1 SGHKS, CDR2 YYEKEE (reference sequence). The CDR3 length is 13 residues. Here the CDR3 reads CASSLGPNYEQYF. CDR3 in DNA: TGTGCCAGCAGCTTGGGCCCCAACTACGAGCAGTACTTC.

The chain is built from TRBV27 and TRBJ2-7; TRBD1 matches at 7 bases. This CDR3 has 13 residues. The ends lost 8 bases at V and 3 bases at J; junction bases unmatched: 7. Germline V gene lookup returns CDR1 MNHEY and CDR2 SMNVEV (reference sequence). CDR3 nucleotides: TGTGCCAGCGGAACAGGGGCCCTCTACGAGCAGTACTTC. This sequence encodes CASGTGALYEQYF.

The chain employs TRBV4-3 and TRBJ2-1, with 14 bases identical to TRBD2. V was clipped by 0 bases and J by 7 bases; unmatched bases: 2. The length of the CDR3 is 16 residues. Germline lookup yields CDR1 LGHNA and CDR2 YSLEER. The CDR3, as DNA: TGCGCCAGCAGCCAAGAGGGACTAGCGGGAGATAATGAGCAGTTCTTC. Translating gives CASSQEGLAGDNEQFF.

This clone appeared a single time. This chain connects TRBV29-1 to TRBJ2-3; tentative D call: TRBD2 (6 bases). Germline V gives CDR1 SQVTM, CDR2 ANQGSEA. V dropped 4 bases and J dropped 0 bases, with 8 bases sitting between them. The CDR3 runs 13 residues. The CDR3 loop is CSVVGTSTDTQYF. CDR3 DNA sequence: TGCAGCGTTGTAGGGACTAGCACAGATACGCAGTATTTT.

Note on this clone: The identical CDR3 is also encoded by other nucleotide sequences in the sample. This rearrangement joins TRBV6-5 to TRBJ2-7, with no clear D. There are 11 residues in the CDR3. The V end lost 0 bases, the J end lost 6 bases, and 3 bases lay between the germline ends. Germline V gives CDR1 MNHEY, CDR2 SVGAGI. CDR3 nucleotides: TGTGCCAGCAGTTACTCAGCCGAGCAGTACTTC. Its protein is CASSYSAEQYF.

The V and J genes are TRBV30 and TRBJ2-5, with D perhaps TRBD2 (7 bases). Germline lookup yields CDR1 GTSNPN and CDR2 SVGIG (reference sequence). Deletions cut 1 base from V and 5 bases from J, with 17 bases between. This CDR3 has 15 amino acids. CDR3 loop: CAWSALGGQGETQYF. The CDR3 DNA reads TGTGCCTGGAGTGCCCTGGGGGGGCAGGGGGAGACCCAGTACTTC.

V is TRBV5-1 and J is TRBJ2-5, with 7 nucleotides matching TRBD1. V gave up 0 bases and J gave up 4 bases; unmatched junction bases: 3. In germline, CDR1 is SGHRS, CDR2 YFSETQ. The CDR3 consists of 14 residues. In DNA, the CDR3 is TGCGCCAGCAGCTTGGGACAGGGAGTAGAGACCCAGTACTTC. It codes for CASSLGQGVETQYF.

The gene calls are TRBV15 and TRBJ2-7; D unclear. CDR1 is LNHNV, CDR2 YYDKDF, per germline (reference sequence). This CDR3 is 16 amino acids long. Trimming shortened V by 3 bases and J by 1 base, and 16 bases separated the two germline ends. The CDR3 protein is CATSSRPRSLSYEQYF. The DNA of the CDR3 is TGTGCCACCAGCAGTCGACCCAGGTCATTGTCCTACGAGCAGTACTTC. The full variable domain, completed using reference TRBV15 and TRBJ2-7, is DAMVIQNPRYQVTQFGKPVTLSCSQTLNHNVMYWYQQKSSQAPKLLFHYYDKDFNNEADTPDNFQSRRPNTSFCFLDIRSPGLGDTAMYLCATSSRPRSLSYEQYFGPGTRLTVT.

This chain joins TRBV11-2 and TRBJ2-7, with D tentatively TRBD1 (5 bases). From germline, CDR1 is SGHAT and CDR2 FQNNGV. V was trimmed by 1 base and J by 4 bases, leaving 17 bases between them. This CDR3 spans 16 amino acids. CDR3 sequence (DNA): TGTGCCAGCAGCTTAGTGTTGGCGGTACAGGCGTACGAGCAGTACTTC. Its protein product is CASSLVLAVQAYEQYF.

This sequence joins TRBV30 and TRBJ2-5; 7 positions agree with TRBD1. V shed 3 bases, J shed 2 bases, and the junction held 3 bases outside the gene matches. Germline V gene sequence: CDR1 GTSNPN, CDR2 SVGIG (reference sequence). The CDR3 spans 13 residues. CDR3 nucleotides: TGTGCCTGGAGCCGGGACAGTCAAGAGACCCAGTACTTC. Translation: CAWSRDSQETQYF.

This clone appeared a single time. V and J are TRBV5-1 and TRBJ1-4, with unresolved D. V lost 0 bases to trimming and J lost 3 bases, with 9 bases between them. Looked up from germline, CDR1 is SGHRS and CDR2 is YFSETQ. The CDR3 is made up of 15 amino acids. The CDR3 is CASSLEGQPNEKLFF. CDR3 sequence (DNA): TGCGCCAGCAGCTTGGAAGGGCAGCCTAATGAAAAACTGTTTTTT.

The V call is TRBV5-1, the J call TRBJ2-7; 12 bases match TRBD2. V lost 5 bases, J lost 3 bases, and 6 bases stayed unmatched. The CDR3 contains 15 residues. Germline CDR1 and CDR2: SGHRS and YFSETQ. CDR3 sequence: CASSVGTSGFYEQYF. Written as DNA, the CDR3 is TGCGCCAGCAGTGTCGGGACTAGCGGGTTCTACGAGCAGTACTTC.

This chain links TRBV5-1 with TRBJ2-5; 11 bases align to TRBD2. The CDR3 is made up of 19 amino acids. Germline V gene data show CDR1 as SGHRS and CDR2 as YFSETQ. J was trimmed by 0 bases and V by 2 bases; bases with no gene match: 12. CDR3 region: CASSFDEGLAAKYQETQYF. The CDR3 DNA reads as TGCGCCAGCAGCTTCGATGAGGGACTAGCGGCGAAATACCAAGAGACCCAGTACTTC. The complete variable domain, with remaining parts taken from reference TRBV5-1 and TRBJ2-5, reads KAGVTQTPRYLIKTRGQQVTLSCSPISGHRSVSWYQQTPGQGLQFLFEYFSETQRNKGNFPGRFSGRQFSNSRSEMNVSTLELGDSALYLCASSFDEGLAAKYQETQYFGPGTRLLVL.

The chain has TRBV4-3 and TRBJ2-2, with D unresolved. V lost 6 bases to trimming and J lost 5 bases, with 13 bases between them. CDR1 and CDR2 (germline): LGHNA, YSLEER. CDR3 size: 14 residues. CDR3 region: CASSQEGWTGELFF. The CDR3 region has the DNA TGCGCCAGCAGTCAGGAAGGTTGGACCGGGGAGCTGTTTTTT.

The V gene is TRBV21-1, the J gene TRBJ2-3; the table's D call, TRBD2, has no DNA check behind it. TRBV21-1 is tagged as a pseudogene. CDR3 length: 18 residues. This CDR3 is CASSKSGFRGPSTDTQYF. The CDR3 nucleotides are TGTGCCAGCAGCAAATCGGGGTTCCGGGGTCCTAGCACAGATACGCAGTATTTT.

This chain joins TRBV2 and TRBJ1-4, with 7 bases lining up with TRBD1. This CDR3 spans 15 amino acids. Germline trimming cut 3 bases from V and 4 bases from J; bases unmatched to any gene: 5. Germline V gene lookup returns CDR1 SNHLY and CDR2 FYNNEI. This CDR3 reads CASSDGDSNNEKLFF. CDR3 DNA sequence: TGTGCCAGCAGTGACGGGGACAGCAATAATGAAAAACTGTTTTTT.

This clone turned up a few times. This chain links TRBV6-5 with TRBJ1-1; 8 bases fit TRBD1. Germline CDR1 and CDR2: MNHEY and SVGAGI. The CDR3 extends over 15 amino acids. V lost 4 bases, J lost 5 bases, and 9 bases stayed unmatched. CDR3 loop: CASSSGAGGRTEAFF. CDR3 DNA: TGTGCCAGCAGTTCCGGGGCAGGGGGCAGGACTGAAGCTTTCTTT.

As regards this clone: The identical CDR3 is also encoded by other nucleotide sequences in the sample. This sequence joins TRBV6-5 and TRBJ1-5; D uncertain. Germline V CDR1 and CDR2: MNHEY, SVGAGI. The germline V and J ends were trimmed by 2 bases and 0 bases, with 5 bases remaining between them. The CDR3 spans 14 residues. CDR3 loop: CASSYGDSNQPQHF. The CDR3 nucleotides are TGTGCCAGCAGTTACGGGGATAGCAATCAGCCCCAGCATTTT.

V and J are TRBV5-6 and TRBJ2-7; D not certain. This CDR3 contains 14 residues. The ends were cut back, 4 bases at V and 2 bases at J, with 13 bases in the middle. CDR1 is SGHDT, CDR2 YYEEEE, per germline. The CDR3 protein is CASSPRPIPYEQYF. Written as DNA, the CDR3 is TGTGCCAGCAGCCCACGACCTATTCCCTACGAGCAGTACTTC.

To note about this clone: Germline and junction disagree at one end, which may indicate a read error. CDR3 sequence (DNA): TGTGCCAGCAGCGTAGCTGGCCCTAGCGGGAGGGACCACGAGACCCAGTACTTC. This gives the protein CASSVAGPSGRDHETQYF. The chain uses TRBV9 and TRBJ2-5; the match to TRBD2 covers 12 bases. This CDR3 contains 18 residues. The germline gives CDR1 SGDLS, CDR2 YYNGEE.

V and J are TRBV30 and TRBJ1-2; D uncertain. The V end lost 7 bases, the J end lost 0 bases, and 9 bases lay between the germline ends. Per the germline V gene, CDR1 is GTSNPN and CDR2 is SVGIG (reference sequence). The CDR3 extends over 12 amino acids. In nucleotides, the CDR3 is TGTGCCTCGGAAGGGTCTAACTATGGCTACACCTTC. Translation: CASEGSNYGYTF.

The gene calls are TRBV30 and TRBJ1-2; 7 bases align to TRBD1. Germline values: CDR1 GTSNPN, CDR2 SVGIG (reference sequence). J was trimmed by 8 bases and V by 0 bases; bases with no gene match: 6. The CDR3 contains 13 residues. The CDR3 region is CAWSVDRASGYTF. The CDR3 region has the DNA TGTGCCTGGAGTGTAGACAGGGCCTCAGGCTACACCTTC.

The rearrangement uses TRBV5-1 and TRBJ2-2; D not resolved. Trimming shortened V by 0 bases and J by 3 bases, and 9 bases separated the two germline ends. CDR3 length: 15 residues. Germline CDR1 reads SGHRS; CDR2 reads YFSETQ. The chain's CDR3 is CASSLEGYDTGELFF. The CDR3 DNA reads TGCGCCAGCAGCTTGGAAGGGTACGACACCGGGGAGCTGTTTTTT.

The chain uses TRBV27 and TRBJ2-3; the D is unclear. V dropped 5 bases and J dropped 3 bases, with 12 bases sitting between them. The CDR3 has 14 residues. Germline CDR1 and CDR2: MNHEY and SMNVEV (reference sequence). CDR3 coding DNA: TGTGCCAGCAGTCCGCTGGACGGTACAGATACGCAGTATTTT. This translates into CASSPLDGTDTQYF.

The CDR3 DNA reads as TGTGCCAGCACCGGGACTCTGAACACCGGGGAGCTGTTTTTT. Translated: CASTGTLNTGELFF. The chain combines TRBV27 with TRBJ2-2, with D tentatively TRBD2 (6 bases). Per germline, CDR1 MNHEY and CDR2 SMNVEV (reference sequence). This CDR3 comprises 14 residues. Trimming pared 7 bases from V and 1 base from J, leaving 10 bases between.